This T cell receptor (beta chain) stems from a study of CD8 T cells in ankylosing spondylitis. Findings and limits, study-wide: Within matched ankylosing spondylitis synovial fluid, disease-linked clones were reportedly significantly enriched. Peripheral blood held disease-linked clones only at relatively low frequency, and these were CD8+. A motif in TCR beta, a set of roughly eight highly homologous variants, appeared characteristic of ankylosing spondylitis blood. Both synovial fluid and blood in reactive arthritis had previously been reported to carry some motif variants.

The CDR3 has 15 amino acids. Germline CDR1 reads SGHRS; CDR2 reads YFSETQ. J gave up 4 bases and V 4 bases, and 9 bases lay outside the gene matches. By quantitative 5'-RACE with molecular barcodes, the TCR beta libraries were made. Each CDR3 protein is one row after TCRdb ran MiXCR on the 5' RACE reads. This table holds about 210,000 distinct CDR3 sequences, 7% to 8% found once. This clonotype occurred a few times. What it recognizes is unknown. Sequencing used blood, either unsorted or a sorted T cell fraction (not recorded which). The J gene is TRBJ2-7, the V gene TRBV5-1; TRBD1 agrees at 9 bases. The sequence derives from a male donor with ankylosing spondylitis. The CDR3 region is CASSPGQGPHYEQYF. CDR3 nucleotide sequence: TGCGCCAGCAGCCCCGGACAGGGGCCGCATTACGAGCAGTACTTC. Full variable domain (remainder filled in from reference TRBV5-1 and TRBJ2-7): KAGVTQTPRYLIKTRGQQVTLSCSPISGHRSVSWYQQTPGQGLQFLFEYFSETQRNKGNFPGRFSGRQFSNSRSEMNVSTLELGDSALYLCASSPGQGPHYEQYFGPGTRLTVT.